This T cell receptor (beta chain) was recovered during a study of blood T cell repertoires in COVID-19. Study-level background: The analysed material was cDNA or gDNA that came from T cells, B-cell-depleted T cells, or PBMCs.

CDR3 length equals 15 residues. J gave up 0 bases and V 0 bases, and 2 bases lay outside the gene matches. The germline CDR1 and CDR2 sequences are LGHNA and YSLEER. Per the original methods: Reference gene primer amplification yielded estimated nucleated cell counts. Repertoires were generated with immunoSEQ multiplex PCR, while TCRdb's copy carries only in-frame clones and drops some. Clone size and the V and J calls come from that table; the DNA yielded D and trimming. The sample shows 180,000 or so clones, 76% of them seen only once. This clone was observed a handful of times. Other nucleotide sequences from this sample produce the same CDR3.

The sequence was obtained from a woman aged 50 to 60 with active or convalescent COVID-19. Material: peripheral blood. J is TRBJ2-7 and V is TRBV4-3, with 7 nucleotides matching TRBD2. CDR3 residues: CASSQDRGSSYEQYF. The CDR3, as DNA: TGCGCCAGCAGCCAAGACCGCGGGAGCTCCTACGAGCAGTACTTC.